A single sample is the source of the 29 T cell receptor beta chains below, sequenced in a study of T cell responses to AZD1222 COVID-19 vaccine. Here immunoSEQ multiplex PCR was the method, and the copy in TCRdb shows in-frame clones only, minus some. Of around 130,000 clones listed, roughly nine tenths were seen once; the top ten hold 5% to 5.5%. Source: peripheral blood, taken on day 0 of AZD1222 vaccination. All receptors derive from an adult in good health.

The chain carries TRBV24-1 and TRBJ2-2; a weak D match, TRBD1 (5 bases). The CDR3 contains 17 residues. V lost 1 base and J lost 1, with 12 bases in between. The germline CDR1 and CDR2 sequences are KGHDR and SFDVKD. CDR3 coding DNA: TGTGCCACCAGTGATTTAGAAGGGCAGGGGAACACCGGGGAGCTGTTTTTT. This gives the protein CATSDLEGQGNTGELFF.

The rearrangement links TRBV7-3 to TRBJ2-1; D not resolved. The CDR3 is 13 residues long. V gave up 5 bases and J gave up 8 bases, with 13 bases separating them. Germline loops: CDR1 SGHTA, CDR2 FQGTGA. The CDR3 region is CASSPTERHEQFF. CDR3 nucleotide sequence: TGTGCCAGCAGCCCAACGGAGCGTCATGAGCAGTTCTTC.

J is TRBJ2-1 and V is TRBV7-9; 8 bases map to TRBD1. CDR3 length equals 13 residues. CDR1 and CDR2 from the germline V gene are SEHNR and FQNEAQ (reference sequence). Losses at the gene ends were 7 bases for V and 5 bases for J; bases not matched to a gene: 4. CDR3 sequence: CASNQGADNEQFF. The CDR3 DNA reads as TGTGCCAGCAACCAGGGGGCGGACAATGAGCAGTTCTTC.

As DNA, the CDR3 is TGTGCCAGCAGCCGCAGGGCGCGGGAAGAAGCTTTCTTT. Translated: CASSRRAREEAFF. This chain connects TRBV5-8 to TRBJ1-1, with TRBD1 as a possible D gene (5 bases). The CDR3 is 13 residues long. Trimming cost V 4 bases and J 8 bases, with 15 bases left between them. CDR1 and CDR2 (germline): SGHTS, YDEGEE.

The CDR3 DNA sequence: TGTGCCAGCAGCCCCAGACTAGCAGGGGACAATGAGCAGTTCTTC. This translates into CASSPRLAGDNEQFF. This chain connects TRBV11-2 to TRBJ2-1; the D gene is possibly TRBD2 (7 bases). This CDR3 is built from 15 residues. CDR1 and CDR2 from the germline V gene are SGHAT and FQNNGV. Trimming cost V 5 bases and J 5 bases, with 16 bases left between them.

V gene TRBV10-3 combines with J gene TRBJ2-3; the D call may be TRBD1 or TRBD2 (7 bases each). V was shortened by 8 bases and J by 7 bases, with 22 bases between the two germline ends. The CDR3 length is 15 residues. From germline, CDR1 is ENHRY and CDR2 SYGVKD. The CDR3: CAISRSGQGGNTQYF. The CDR3 DNA reads TGTGCCATCTCCCGATCGGGCCAGGGGGGGAATACGCAGTATTTT.

The rearrangement joins TRBV11-1 to TRBJ1-6, with a possible D match to TRBD1 (5 bases). CDR3 size: 18 residues. Germline lookup yields CDR1 SGHAT and CDR2 FQDESV (reference sequence). The V end lost 0 bases, the J end lost 8 bases, and 20 bases lay between the germline ends. The CDR3 loop is CASSLAGRIGTDHSPLHF. CDR3 nucleotides: TGTGCCAGCAGCTTAGCGGGACGGATAGGGACCGACCATTCACCCCTCCACTTT. The full variable domain, its missing parts supplied by reference TRBV11-1 and TRBJ1-6, is EAEVAQSPRYKITEKSQAVAFWCDPISGHATLYWYRQILGQGPELLVQFQDESVVDDSQLPKDRFSAERLKGVDSTLKIQPAELGDSAMYLCASSLAGRIGTDHSPLHFGNGTRLTVT.

Notes on this clone: Because the CDR3 is missing its conserved closing phenylalanine or tryptophan, this is likely a read error. Because the CDR3's place on the DNA is in doubt, the DNA is left out and the CDR3 is given as listed by TCRdb. The chain is built from TRBV2 and TRBJ1-2. From germline, CDR1 is SNHLY and CDR2 FYNNEI. A total of 10 residues make up the CDR3, ends included. CDR3 sequence: CASRGAAPLL.

V and J are TRBV2 and TRBJ2-4; D gene uncertain. This CDR3 has 11 amino acids. Trimming took 8 bases from V and 1 from J, leaving 3 bases between them. Germline V CDR1 and CDR2: SNHLY, FYNNEI. The CDR3 DNA is TGTGCCAGCGGGGCCAAAAACATTCAGTACTTC. Protein: CASGAKNIQYF. Variable domain in full (rest from reference TRBV2 and TRBJ2-4): EPEVTQTPSHQVTQMGQEVILRCVPISNHLYFYWYRQILGQKVEFLVSFYNNEISEKSEIFDDQFSVERPDGSNFTLKIRSTKLEDSAMYFCASGAKNIQYFGAGTRLSVL.

CDR3 DNA: TGTGCCAGCGCTAAGGGGGGTAGCAATCAGCCCCAGCATTTT. Its translation is CASAKGGSNQPQHF. The chain combines TRBV28 with TRBJ1-5; D possibly corresponds to TRBD1 (6 bases). V lost 8 bases and J 0 bases, leaving 11 bases between the germline ends. The germline V gene encodes CDR1 MDHEN and CDR2 SYDVKM. This CDR3 spans 14 amino acids. Full variable domain (outside the CDR3, taken from reference TRBV28 and TRBJ1-5): DVKVTQSSRYLVKRTGEKVFLECVQDMDHENMFWYRQDPGLGLRLIYFSYDVKMKEKGDIPEGYSVSREKKERFSLILESASTNQTSMYLCASAKGGSNQPQHFGDGTRLSIL.

This clone was seen only once. The chain has TRBV28 and TRBJ1-1, with unresolved D. The CDR3 runs to 13 residues. The V and J ends lost 5 bases and 5 bases respectively, with 12 bases between them. Germline V gene lookup returns CDR1 MDHEN and CDR2 SYDVKM. CDR3 protein: CASSTTWETEAFF. The CDR3 nucleotides read TGTGCCAGCAGTACCACCTGGGAGACTGAAGCTTTCTTT.

This chain uses TRBV5-1 with TRBJ2-2, with D possibly being TRBD1 (7 bases). The CDR3 runs 14 residues. Germline CDR1 reads SGHRS; CDR2 reads YFSETQ. Trimming pared 1 base from V and 4 bases from J, leaving 8 bases between. The CDR3 coding sequence is TGCGCCAGCAGCTTGCAGGGGGGCACCGGGGAGCTGTTTTTT. Translating gives CASSLQGGTGELFF.

The chain couples TRBV10-3 to TRBJ2-1, with 9 bases identical to TRBD1. This CDR3 comprises 14 residues. Germline CDR1 reads ENHRY; CDR2 reads SYGVKD. V lost 6 bases, J lost 5 bases, and 5 bases stayed unmatched. CDR3 sequence reads: CAISGTGIHNEQFF. The DNA of the CDR3 is TGTGCCATCAGCGGGACAGGGATTCACAATGAGCAGTTCTTC.

J is TRBJ1-1 and V is TRBV29-1; D not resolved. The V end lost 4 bases, the J end lost 1 base, and 4 bases lay between the germline ends. The V gene's germline CDR1 is SQVTM and CDR2 ANQGSEA. The CDR3 is made up of 11 amino acids. CDR3: CSVARNTEAFF. DNA for the CDR3: TGCAGCGTTGCGCGGAACACTGAAGCTTTCTTT. The full variable domain, its missing parts supplied by reference TRBV29-1 and TRBJ1-1, is SAVISQKPSRDICQRGTSLTIQCQVDSQVTMMFWYRQQPGQSLTLIATANQGSEATYESGFVIDKFPISRPNLTFSTLTVSNMSPEDSSIYLCSVARNTEAFFGQGTRLTVV.

The chain combines TRBV18 with TRBJ1-1; D possibly corresponds to TRBD1 (5 bases). V was shortened by 1 base and J by 2 bases, with 8 bases between the two germline ends. The CDR3 is made up of 14 amino acids. The germline gives CDR1 KGHSH, CDR2 LQKENI. The CDR3 nucleotides read TGTGCCAGCTCACCACTGCAGGGAAACACTGAAGCTTTCTTT. Its translation: CASSPLQGNTEAFF.

The chain carries TRBV19 and TRBJ1-2, with D hard to call. The CDR3 covers 13 residues. Trimming took off 6 bases at V and 8 bases at J, with 16 bases between the two ends. CDR1 and CDR2 (germline): LNHDA, SQIVND (reference sequence). The CDR3 DNA sequence: TGTGCCAGTAGATCAGGAAAATCGTGGGGCTACACCTTC. Amino acids: CASRSGKSWGYTF.

The chain employs TRBV18 and TRBJ1-3, with D unresolved. V was shortened by 1 base and J by 4 bases, with 20 bases between the two germline ends. The CDR3 spans 18 residues. The germline CDR1 and CDR2 sequences are KGHSH and LQKENI. Written as DNA, the CDR3 is TGTGCCAGCTCACCACTCCCTGGAGGGAGGGAAGGCGGAAACACCATATATTTT. Protein sequence: CASSPLPGGREGGNTIYF.

The chain joins TRBV3-1 (or the pseudogene TRBV3-2) to TRBJ2-5; D gene uncertain. V lost 3 bases, J lost 3 bases, and 11 bases lay in between. Germline V gene data show CDR1 as LGHDT and CDR2 as YNNKEL (reference sequence). The CDR3 contains 14 residues. Here the CDR3 reads CASSQIGEEETQYF. The CDR3 region has the DNA TGTGCCAGCAGCCAGATCGGAGAGGAAGAGACCCAGTACTTC.

This chain uses TRBV6-7 with TRBJ2-7; D unresolved. TRBV6-7 is an ORF for which the function is uncertain. This CDR3 has 15 amino acids. V was pared by 2 bases and J by 1 base, with 12 bases between. CDR3 sequence reads: CASSYRLPRSYEQYF. The CDR3, as DNA: TGTGCCAGCAGTTACCGACTTCCACGGTCCTACGAGCAGTACTTC.

This sequence joins TRBV12-3 or TRBV12-4 and TRBJ1-6; D may be TRBD1 (5 bases). The CDR3 covers 13 residues. Deletions cut 7 bases from V and 7 bases from J, with 11 bases between. DNA for the CDR3: TGTGCCAGCAAGGGGCAGGTGAATTCACCCCTCCACTTT. Protein product: CASKGQVNSPLHF.

The J gene is TRBJ1-2, the V gene TRBV19; the D gene is possibly TRBD1 (5 bases). The V gene lost 8 bases and the J gene lost 2 bases, with 12 bases spanning the gap. In germline, CDR1 is LNHDA, CDR2 SQIVND (reference sequence). The CDR3 spans 13 residues. DNA of the CDR3: TGTGCCAGTCCGTCAGGGAAGAACTATGGCTACACCTTC. Translated, it gives CASPSGKNYGYTF.

CDR3 in amino acids: CASSLGDTQYF. CDR3 nucleotides: TGTGCCAGCAGCTTGGGAGATACGCAGTATTTT. The rearrangement links TRBV5-6 to TRBJ2-3; D uncertain. This CDR3 is 11 amino acids long. Deletions cut 0 bases from V and 5 bases from J, with 1 base between. The germline CDR1 and CDR2 sequences are SGHDT and YYEEEE. The whole variable domain, remainder taken from reference TRBV5-6 and TRBJ2-3, is DAGVTQSPTHLIKTRGQQVTLRCSPKSGHDTVSWYQQALGQGPQFIFQYYEEEERQRGNFPDRFSGHQFPNYSSELNVNALLLGDSALYLCASSLGDTQYFGPGTRLTVL.

This chain uses TRBV19 with TRBJ1-5, with D hard to call. The germline gives CDR1 LNHDA, CDR2 SQIVND (reference sequence). CDR3 length equals 14 residues. V was clipped by 5 bases and J by 0 bases, with 8 bases between them. CDR3 residues: CASSSALSNQPQHF. The CDR3 DNA reads as TGTGCCAGTAGTTCGGCCCTTAGCAATCAGCCCCAGCATTTT.

This rearrangement joins TRBV28 to TRBJ2-4, with 15 nucleotides matching TRBD2. The J segment lost 1 base and the V segment lost 5 bases, leaving 9 bases of the junction unmatched. Germline values: CDR1 MDHEN, CDR2 SYDVKM. The CDR3 runs 19 residues. The CDR3 bases are TGTGCCAGCAGTACACGCCAAGGGACTAGCGGGAGGGCCAAAAACATTCAGTACTTC. Translation: CASSTRQGTSGRAKNIQYF.

The V gene is TRBV27, the J gene TRBJ2-7, with a tentative D call TRBD2 (6 bases). There are 15 residues in the CDR3. Germline loops: CDR1 MNHEY, CDR2 SMNVEV (reference sequence). Trimming took 0 bases from V and 7 from J, leaving 16 bases between them. CDR3 bases: TGTGCCAGCAGTTTATCCCGGGTTCGGGCGGGGGAGCAGTACTTC. This gives the protein CASSLSRVRAGEQYF.

This clone was seen only once. The chain's CDR3 is CASSRISGRGNSPLHF. The CDR3 DNA reads TGTGCCAGCAGCCGAATCAGCGGGCGGGGTAATTCACCCCTCCACTTT. The chain links TRBV7-9 to TRBJ1-6; D gene unclear. The V gene's germline CDR1 is SEHNR and CDR2 FQNEAQ (reference sequence). Trimming removed 5 bases from V and 6 bases from J, with 17 bases in between. CDR3 size: 16 residues.

The chain is built from TRBV24-1 and TRBJ2-7, with D hard to call. The CDR3 is 15 residues long. Germline loops: CDR1 KGHDR, CDR2 SFDVKD. Trimming removed 3 bases from V and 2 bases from J, with 13 bases in between. The CDR3 sequence is CATSDRPSTAYEQYF. The CDR3 coding sequence is TGTGCCACCAGTGATCGTCCATCAACAGCCTACGAGCAGTACTTC.

The chain has TRBV7-9 and TRBJ1-5; no clear D gene. The germline V gene has CDR1 SEHNR and CDR2 FQNEAQ (reference sequence). The CDR3 runs to 12 residues. The V gene lost 1 base and the J gene lost 7 bases, with 5 bases spanning the gap. CDR3 loop: CASSLGRQPQHF. For the CDR3, the DNA is TGTGCCAGCAGCTTAGGACGGCAGCCCCAGCATTTT. The full variable domain, in which reference TRBV7-9 and TRBJ1-5 provide the parts outside the CDR3, is DTGVSQNPRHKITKRGQNVTFRCDPISEHNRLYWYRQTLGQGPEFLTYFQNEAQLEKSRLLSDRFSAERPKGSFSTLEIQRTEQGDSAMYLCASSLGRQPQHFGDGTRLSIL.

The chain recombines TRBV27 with TRBJ2-3; TRBD1 aligns across 8 bases. Germline-derived CDR1 and CDR2 are MNHEY and SMNVEV (reference sequence). V lost 5 bases, J lost 0 bases, and 10 bases stayed unmatched. This CDR3 has 17 amino acids. CDR3 nucleotide sequence: TGTGCCAGCAGTCCGATACAGGGGGTGGCTAGCACAGATACGCAGTATTTT. This encodes CASSPIQGVASTDTQYF.